Here is one T cell receptor beta chain with its context. According to the study, genomic DNA was the template for TCR beta VDJ and CDR3 profiling. TCRdb reanalysed the reads using MiXCR and keeps one entry per CDR3 protein. In the table there are about 190,000 distinct CDR3 sequences, approximately 49% of which are singletons. The data belong to a study of CD8+CD57+ T cells in acquired aplastic anemia. Whole-study context: Sorted CD4+ and CD8+ cells gave a mean 3.2 ug DNA, range roughly 0.18 to 27.4 ug. For CD4+ cells, healthy donors had an average of approximately 10 million reads.

The V segment lost 3 bases and the J segment 2 bases; nucleotides outside the gene matches: 5. The CDR3 runs to 17 residues. Germline CDR1 ENHRY, CDR2 SYGVKD. The rearrangement links TRBV10-3 to TRBJ2-1; 12 bases fit TRBD2. Specimen: sorted CD4+, CD8+, or CD8+CD57+ T cells (not recorded which) from PBMCs. The source of this sequence is a human donor in good health, serving as a control. Here the CDR3 reads CAISEGLAGTAYNEQFF. CDR3 sequence (DNA): TGTGCCATCAGTGAAGGACTAGCGGGGACAGCCTACAATGAGCAGTTCTTC.